The 14 T cell receptor beta chains listed next were all sequenced from one sample in a study of vaccination effects on CD4 cells after COVID-19. Sequencing used immunoSEQ multiplex PCR; TCRdb keeps in-frame clones, though not all of them. The sample holds around 45,000 clones, around three quarters seen once. No cognate antigen is known for these TCRs. Antigen-specific CD4+ T cells were expanded (with viral peptide pools) by the ViraFEST assay ahead of sequencing. Culture proceeded for approximately 9 days, and CD4+ T cells were then isolated. Vaccine recipients, nucleocapsid antibody negative, had no prior SARS-CoV-2 infection. Sequenced material: CD4+ T cells from PBMCs cultured with SARS-CoV-2 spike peptides, taken before COVID-19 vaccination. Every receptor here comes from a human donor who received a COVID-19 vaccine.

The chain joins TRBV6-1 to TRBJ1-6, with a weak D call TRBD1 (5 bases). CDR3 size: 16 residues. Germline CDR1 reads MNHNS; CDR2 reads SASEGT. The V and J ends lost 4 bases and 9 bases respectively, with 19 bases between them. As DNA, the CDR3 is TGTGCCAGCAGTGCTGGGTGGGGGACCCAAAGTTCACCCCTCCACTTT. Amino acid sequence: CASSAGWGTQSSPLHF.

V and J are TRBV6-5 and TRBJ1-1, with D uncertain. The germline CDR1 and CDR2 sequences are MNHEY and SVGAGI. This CDR3 comprises 14 residues. Trimming shortened V by 6 bases and J by 3 bases, and 14 bases separated the two germline ends. CDR3 loop: CASRLEGRYTEAFF. The CDR3, as DNA: TGTGCCAGCAGGCTGGAGGGTAGGTACACTGAAGCTTTCTTT.

V gene TRBV7-9 combines with J gene TRBJ2-1; 7 bases map to TRBD1. V was clipped by 5 bases and J by 8 bases; unmatched bases: 12. This CDR3 spans 15 amino acids. Germline V gene lookup returns CDR1 SEHNR and CDR2 FQNEAQ (reference sequence). CDR3 sequence reads: CASSPFIGGKDEQFF. DNA for the CDR3: TGTGCCAGCAGCCCCTTTATAGGGGGCAAGGATGAGCAGTTCTTC.

V gene TRBV7-2 combines with J gene TRBJ2-5; 7 nucleotides align to TRBD1. This CDR3 spans 13 amino acids. The trim removed 5 bases at V and 5 bases at J, leaving 5 bases unmatched. Germline CDR1 and CDR2: SGHTA and FQGNSA. Written as DNA, the CDR3 is TGTGCCAGCAGCGACAGGGTCACGGAGACCCAGTACTTC. Translation gives CASSDRVTETQYF.

This clone came up once. V and J are TRBV10-1 and TRBJ1-1, with unresolved D. The CDR3 contains 12 residues. V gave up 2 bases and J gave up 1 base, with 2 bases separating them. Germline CDR1 and CDR2: WNHNN and SYGVQD (reference sequence). DNA of the CDR3: TGCGCCAGCAGTGAGGGGAACACTGAAGCTTTCTTT. This gives the protein CASSEGNTEAFF.

The chain employs TRBV9 and TRBJ1-2; 7 bases align to TRBD1. After removal of 2 bases from V and 5 bases from J, the junction contained 3 bases not matched to a gene. Germline V gene data show CDR1 as SGDLS and CDR2 as YYNGEE. This CDR3 contains 13 residues. This CDR3 reads CASSVEGAYGYTF. The CDR3 nucleotides read TGTGCCAGCAGCGTTGAGGGGGCGTATGGCTACACCTTC.

The rearrangement links TRBV15 to TRBJ2-5; D unclear. CDR1 is LNHNV, CDR2 YYDKDF, per germline (reference sequence). Trimming removed 1 base at V and 4 bases at J, with 4 bases between. The CDR3 loop spans 12 amino acids. In DNA form, the CDR3 reads TGTGCCACCAGCAGAGTACGAGAGACCCAGTACTTC. Translated, it gives CATSRVRETQYF.

This sequence joins TRBV5-1 and TRBJ2-2, with 10 positions matching TRBD1. V trimming: 2 bases; J trimming: 6 bases; junction bases outside the gene matches: 4. CDR1 is SGHRS, CDR2 YFSETQ, per germline. The CDR3 length is 15 residues. CDR3 sequence reads: CASSLSGQGPGELFF. Here the CDR3 DNA reads TGCGCCAGCAGCTTATCGGGACAGGGGCCCGGGGAGCTGTTTTTT.

The chain recombines TRBV18 with TRBJ2-5; 8 nucleotides align to TRBD1. This CDR3 is built from 14 residues. Trimming cost V 1 base and J 5 bases; bases outside gene matches: 3. Germline CDR1 KGHSH, CDR2 LQKENI. The CDR3 protein is CASSPRRGLETQYF. The CDR3 nucleotides are TGTGCCAGCTCACCACGCAGGGGGCTGGAGACCCAGTACTTC.

This chain connects TRBV24-1 to TRBJ2-7, with D possibly being TRBD2 (5 bases). Deletions cut 1 base from V and 0 bases from J, with 21 bases between. The CDR3 sequence is 19 residues long. From germline, CDR1 is KGHDR and CDR2 SFDVKD. CDR3 sequence (DNA): TGTGCCACCAGTGATTTTCGACTGGACCGGGAACAGAGCTCCTACGAGCAGTACGTC. It translates to CATSDFRLDREQSSYEQYV.

As DNA, the CDR3 is TGCGCCAGCAGGGCTAGCTCTGGAAACACCATATATTTT. Translated: CASRASSGNTIYF. The rearrangement links TRBV5-1 to TRBJ1-3; the D is unclear. The CDR3 consists of 13 residues. CDR1 is SGHRS, CDR2 YFSETQ, per germline. Between the trimmed V and J ends, which lost 5 bases and 0 bases, there was a span of 6 bases.

The chain links TRBV7-3 to TRBJ2-2; TRBD2 aligns across 13 bases. The CDR3 consists of 18 residues. Germline V gene sequence: CDR1 SGHTA, CDR2 FQGTGA. The trim removed 4 bases at V and 5 bases at J, leaving 10 bases unmatched. As DNA, the CDR3 is TGTGCCAGCAGCTCAACTAGCGGGGGGGCCGTAGGTACCGGGGAGCTGTTTTTT. Its protein product is CASSSTSGGAVGTGELFF.

This clone was seen more than once but under ten times. The V and J genes are TRBV2 and TRBJ2-5, with 9 bases matching TRBD1. CDR1 SNHLY and CDR2 FYNNEI come from the germline V gene. This CDR3 is built from 14 residues. V shed 4 bases and J 7 bases; nucleotides not matched to a gene: 7. In DNA form, the CDR3 reads TGTGCCAGCAGTGCCAACAGGGGGCTGGGGACCCAGTACTTC. As protein: CASSANRGLGTQYF. Full variable domain (remainder filled in from reference TRBV2 and TRBJ2-5): EPEVTQTPSHQVTQMGQEVILRCVPISNHLYFYWYRQILGQKVEFLVSFYNNEISEKSEIFDDQFSVERPDGSNFTLKIRSTKLEDSAMYFCASSANRGLGTQYFGPGTRLLVL.

V usage is TRBV5-8 and J usage is TRBJ1-6; D unresolved. Looked up from germline, CDR1 is SGHTS and CDR2 is YDEGEE. This CDR3 has 13 residues. Deletions cut 0 bases from V and 6 bases from J, with 4 bases between. This CDR3 reads CASSLGPNSPLHF. The CDR3 DNA sequence: TGTGCCAGCAGCTTGGGCCCTAATTCACCCCTCCACTTT.